These T cell receptor beta chains were read from a single sample in a study of blood T cell repertoires in COVID-19. Measured with immunoSEQ multiplex PCR; TCRdb has only the in-frame clones, and not every one. The table lists a few hundred thousand clones, approximately 84% of them singletons. The sample consisted of PBMCs or T cells enriched from blood (not recorded which). The receptors were gathered from a woman in her 30s who had recovered from COVID-19. CDR3s include the opening cysteine and the closing phenylalanine or tryptophan. Each record gives: D gene, clone size, J gene, V gene, CDR3 protein, CDR3 DNA. A D gene is named only where the DNA matches it firmly. Clone size appears in some rows only: once, few, many, or a class for an expanded clone.

D: TRBD1; size: .; J: TRBJ1-2; V: TRBV24-1; CDR3: CATSDTDRDRGYTF; DNA: TGTGCCACCAGTGACACGGACAGGGATAGGGGCTACACCTTC
D: .; size: .; J: TRBJ2-7; V: TRBV27; CDR3: CARILHPSTTYEQYF; DNA: TGTGCCAGGATACTCCACCCAAGCACCACCTACGAGCAGTACTTC
D: .; size: .; J: TRBJ1-1; V: TRBV28; CDR3: CASTKFLGATEAFF; DNA: TGTGCCAGCACGAAATTCCTTGGGGCCACTGAAGCTTTCTTT
D: .; size: .; J: TRBJ1-5; V: TRBV25-1; CDR3: CASSEAGNQPQHF; DNA: TGTGCCAGCAGTGAGGCAGGCAATCAGCCCCAGCATTTT
D: TRBD2; size: .; J: TRBJ2-7; V: TRBV5-6; CDR3: CASSSGLAGGIYEQYF; DNA: TGTGCCAGCAGCTCGGGACTAGCGGGGGGAATATACGAGCAGTACTTC
D: .; size: once; J: TRBJ1-1; V: TRBV9; CDR3: CASSRQTEAFF; DNA: TGTGCCAGCAGCAGACAGACTGAAGCTTTCTTT
D: TRBD2; size: .; J: TRBJ2-7; V: TRBV28; CDR3: CASSPGGTGYEQYF; DNA: TGTGCCAGCAGTCCGGGGGGGACGGGCTACGAGCAGTACTTC
D: TRBD1; size: .; J: TRBJ1-6; V: TRBV7-2; CDR3: CASSLGQGYSPLHF; DNA: TGTGCCAGCAGCTTGGGACAGGGATATTCACCCCTCCACTTT
D: .; size: .; J: TRBJ1-5; V: TRBV12-5; CDR3: CASGSTVLSNQPQHF; DNA: TGTGCTAGTGGTTCGACAGTTCTTAGCAATCAGCCCCAGCATTTT
D: .; size: .; J: TRBJ2-7; V: TRBV20-1; CDR3: CSARTLYEQYF; DNA: TGCAGTGCTCGGACACTCTACGAGCAGTACTTC
D: .; size: .; J: TRBJ1-2; V: TRBV18; CDR3: CASSLGREDGYTF; DNA: TGTGCCAGCTCACTCGGCAGGGAGGATGGCTACACCTTC
D: TRBD1; size: .; J: TRBJ1-1; V: TRBV7-9; CDR3: CASSLLTGVEAFF; DNA: TGTGCCAGCAGCTTGCTCACAGGGGTTGAAGCTTTCTTT
D: TRBD2; size: .; J: TRBJ2-7; V: TRBV6-5; CDR3: CASTTSGDRYEQYF; DNA: TGTGCCAGCACGACTAGCGGGGACCGTTACGAGCAGTACTTC
D: .; size: once; J: TRBJ1-5; V: TRBV5-6; CDR3: CASSPWGGGNQPQHF; DNA: TGTGCCAGCAGCCCTTGGGGGGGTGGCAATCAGCCCCAGCATTTT
D: TRBD2; size: .; J: TRBJ2-7; V: TRBV10-3; CDR3: CAIRGDYYEQYF; DNA: TGTGCCATCAGGGGGGACTACTACGAGCAGTACTTC
D: .; size: .; J: TRBJ1-6; V: TRBV3-1/TRBV3-2; CDR3: CASSQDRSRTGPLHF; DNA: TGTGCCAGCAGCCAAGATCGGTCGCGAACCGGGCCCCTCCACTTT
D: TRBD1; size: .; J: TRBJ1-3; V: TRBV7-2; CDR3: CASSPGTVNTIYF; DNA: TGTGCCAGCAGCCCAGGGACAGTTAACACCATATATTTT
D: .; size: .; J: TRBJ1-1; V: TRBV27; CDR3: CASSRTGIGVNTEAFF; DNA: TGTGCCAGCAGCCGAACAGGGATTGGGGTGAACACTGAAGCTTTCTTT
D: TRBD1; size: .; J: TRBJ1-6; V: TRBV19; CDR3: CASSMPTGTGDSPLHF; DNA: TGTGCCAGTAGTATGCCCACCGGGACAGGAGATTCACCCCTCCACTTT
D: .; size: .; J: TRBJ1-1; V: TRBV19; CDR3: CARRTRRHTEAFF; DNA: TGTGCCAGACGGACCCGGAGGCACACTGAAGCTTTCTTT
D: .; size: .; J: TRBJ1-3; V: TRBV7-2; CDR3: CASRLGRNTIYF; DNA: TGTGCCAGCAGATTAGGGCGAAACACCATATATTTT
D: .; size: .; J: TRBJ1-6; V: TRBV11-2; CDR3: CASSLGWGLDSPLHF; DNA: TGTGCCAGCAGCTTAGGTTGGGGGCTGGATTCACCCCTCCACTTT
D: .; size: .; J: TRBJ1-6; V: TRBV30; CDR3: CAWSVGREESPLHF; DNA: TGTGCCTGGAGTGTAGGCAGGGAGGAATCACCCCTCCACTTT
D: TRBD2; size: .; J: TRBJ2-2; V: TRBV11-3; CDR3: CASSFGTSGGTGELFF; DNA: TGTGCCAGCAGCTTTGGGACTAGCGGGGGCACCGGGGAGCTGTTTTTT
D: TRBD2; size: .; J: TRBJ2-3; V: TRBV10-3; CDR3: CAISRGLAGGPDTQYF; DNA: TGTGCCATCAGTCGAGGACTAGCGGGGGGTCCAGATACGCAGTATTTT
D: .; size: .; J: TRBJ1-3; V: TRBV29-1; CDR3: CSVVGVTGNTIYF; DNA: TGCAGCGTTGTCGGGGTTACTGGAAACACCATATATTTT
D: .; size: .; J: TRBJ2-7; V: TRBV10-3; CDR3: CAISGSTGDEQYF; DNA: TGTGCCATCAGTGGGTCCACCGGGGACGAGCAGTACTTC
D: .; size: .; J: TRBJ1-5; V: TRBV18; CDR3: CASSPGAGNQPQHF; DNA: TGTGCCAGCTCACCAGGGGCAGGAAATCAGCCCCAGCATTTT
D: TRBD1; size: .; J: TRBJ2-7; V: TRBV5-1; CDR3: CASSLVGTGGYEQYF; DNA: TGCGCCAGCAGCTTGGTTGGGACAGGGGGCTACGAGCAGTACTTC
D: .; size: .; J: TRBJ1-2; V: TRBV2; CDR3: CASSRTDNYGYTF; DNA: TGTGCCAGCAGCCGGACAGATAACTATGGCTACACCTTC
D: .; size: .; J: TRBJ1-5; V: TRBV30; CDR3: CAWSVRTREPQHF; DNA: TGTGCCTGGAGTGTGAGGACTCGCGAGCCCCAGCATTTT
D: TRBD1; size: .; J: TRBJ2-6; V: TRBV6-2/TRBV6-3; CDR3: CASSPLKPGQGVAGANVLTF; DNA: TGTGCCAGCAGCCCCCTTAAACCGGGACAGGGAGTGGCAGGGGCCAACGTCCTGACTTTC
D: .; size: once; J: TRBJ2-3; V: TRBV2; CDR3: CASNREHSQFTDTQYF; DNA: TGTGCCAGCAATCGAGAGCACTCCCAATTCACAGATACGCAGTATTTT